These T cell receptor beta chains were read from a single sample in a study of cytomegalovirus exposure and HLA in healthy donors. The method was immunoSEQ multiplex PCR; TCRdb's version includes in-frame clones alone and lacks a portion of them. The profile shows tens of thousands of clones, around 95% of them singletons. The sequenced sample was PBMCs. These receptors came from a woman younger than 30 in good health and CMV-seronegative. The CDR3 runs from the conserved cysteine through the conserved F or W. The D gene is left open where the match is weak.

>-|TRBV5-5|TRBJ2-2
CASSSSTGTNTGELFF
>-|TRBV13|TRBJ2-3
CASSARVSDTQYF
>-|TRBV19|TRBJ2-1
CASSIPSVRRHEQFF
>TRBD2|TRBV2|TRBJ2-1
CASSERRGGENEQFF
>-|TRBV28|TRBJ2-6
CASRESGANVLTF
>-|TRBV7-3|TRBJ1-2
CASSLNAGNYGYTF
>TRBD1|TRBV18|TRBJ1-1
CASSPSAGTGGRDTEAFF
>-|TRBV6-1|TRBJ1-1
CASRKVGAGAFF
>-|TRBV4-1|TRBJ1-1
CASSQDTENTEAFF
>TRBD1|TRBV6-6|TRBJ2-7
CASRLGQGNHEQYF
>-|TRBV20-1|TRBJ1-1
CSASKAGGAFF
>TRBD1|TRBV4-1|TRBJ1-4
CASSPWTGADEKLFF
>-|TRBV25-1|TRBJ1-3
CASSERGSSGNTIYF
>-|TRBV9|TRBJ2-6
CASSAAGQFSGANVLTF
>-|TRBV4-1|TRBJ1-2
CASSQGTGYGYTF
>TRBD1|TRBV7-6|TRBJ1-6
CASSLDRPSSSPLHF
>-|TRBV13|TRBJ2-3
CASRQRPDTQYF
>-|TRBV28|TRBJ2-2
CASSSPPSPGELFF
>-|TRBV7-9|TRBJ1-1
CASSSPGDTEAFF
>TRBD1|TRBV18|TRBJ1-5
CASSPGQGKLNQPQHF
>TRBD2|TRBV5-4|TRBJ2-5
CASSLLAGGGETQYF
>TRBD1|TRBV5-5|TRBJ2-3
CASTLPGQGADTQYF
>-|TRBV5-1|TRBJ1-1
CASRVRGGVTEAFF
>-|TRBV5-4|TRBJ2-2
CASSPGQYTGELFF
>-|TRBV29-1|TRBJ1-1
CSSRRGAANTEAFF
>-|TRBV4-3|TRBJ1-1
CASSREPSTNTEAFF
>-|TRBV6-5|TRBJ1-6
CASSFTQGTRSPLHF
>-|TRBV18|TRBJ2-3
CASSPGQNTDTQYF
>-|TRBV5-4|TRBJ1-1
CASSKNTVNEAFF
>-|TRBV14|TRBJ2-5
CASSQKWGLQETQYF
>-|TRBV2|TRBJ2-7
CASRMSYEQYF
>TRBD1|TRBV28|TRBJ2-4
CASSFRDRDVNIQYF
>TRBD1|TRBV6-5|TRBJ1-6
CASSGTGVNSPLHF
>TRBD1|TRBV27|TRBJ2-1
CASSGQGQYNEQFF
>TRBD2|TRBV4-1|TRBJ2-1
CASSQDRVSGGSYEQFF
>-|TRBV5-5|TRBJ1-3
CASSLGSGVPGNTIYF
>TRBD1|TRBV19|TRBJ2-7
CATGTGAGEQYF
>TRBD1|TRBV18|TRBJ2-6
CASSPFTGDSSGANVLTF
>-|TRBV27|TRBJ2-7
CASSLNYEQYF
>-|TRBV7-2|TRBJ1-3
CASSLFPGTIGNTIYF
>TRBD1|TRBV5-5|TRBJ2-6
CASSLRTGVPSGANVLTF
>-|TRBV9|TRBJ2-3
CASSVVAQVATQYF
>-|TRBV5-1|TRBJ2-3
CASSLFGNQKTDTQYF
>-|TRBV28|TRBJ1-5
CASSLSWSGRNQPQHF
>-|TRBV15|TRBJ1-4
CATSRDRGGPEKLFF
>-|TRBV7-9|TRBJ2-3
CASSPAWGGSTDTQYF